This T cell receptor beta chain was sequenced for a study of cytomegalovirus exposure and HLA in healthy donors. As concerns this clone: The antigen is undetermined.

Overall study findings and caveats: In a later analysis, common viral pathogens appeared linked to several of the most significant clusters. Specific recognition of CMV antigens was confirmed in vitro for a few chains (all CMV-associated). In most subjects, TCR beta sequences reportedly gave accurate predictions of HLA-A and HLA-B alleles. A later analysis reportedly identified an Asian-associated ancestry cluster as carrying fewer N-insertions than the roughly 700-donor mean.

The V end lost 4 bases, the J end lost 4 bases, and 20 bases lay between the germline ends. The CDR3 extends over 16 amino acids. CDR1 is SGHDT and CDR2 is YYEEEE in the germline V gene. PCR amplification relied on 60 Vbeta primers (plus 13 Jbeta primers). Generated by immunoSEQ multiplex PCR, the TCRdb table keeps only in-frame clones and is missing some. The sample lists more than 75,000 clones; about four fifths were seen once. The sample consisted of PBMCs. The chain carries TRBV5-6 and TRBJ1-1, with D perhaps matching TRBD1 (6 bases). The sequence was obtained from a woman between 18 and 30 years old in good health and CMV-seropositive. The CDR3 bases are TGTGCCAGCAGCGACCCCGGGACAACGGCTGGCACTGAAGCTTTCTTT. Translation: CASSDPGTTAGTEAFF.